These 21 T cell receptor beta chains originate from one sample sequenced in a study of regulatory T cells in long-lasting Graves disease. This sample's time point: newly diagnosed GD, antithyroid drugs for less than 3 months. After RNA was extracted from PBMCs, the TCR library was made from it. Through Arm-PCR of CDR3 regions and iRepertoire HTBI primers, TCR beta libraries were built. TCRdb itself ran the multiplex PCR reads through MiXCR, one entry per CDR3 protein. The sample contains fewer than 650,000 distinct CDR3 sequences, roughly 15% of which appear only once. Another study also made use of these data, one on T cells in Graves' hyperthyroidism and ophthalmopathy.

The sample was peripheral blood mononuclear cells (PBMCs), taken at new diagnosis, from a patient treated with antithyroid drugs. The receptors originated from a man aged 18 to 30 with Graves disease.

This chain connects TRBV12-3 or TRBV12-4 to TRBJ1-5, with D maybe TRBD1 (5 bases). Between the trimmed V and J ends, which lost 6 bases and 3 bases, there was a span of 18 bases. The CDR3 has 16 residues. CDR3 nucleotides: TGTGCCAGCAGAAAAGGGACCGGTGGAGACAATCAGCCCCAGCATTTT. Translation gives CASRKGTGGDNQPQHF.

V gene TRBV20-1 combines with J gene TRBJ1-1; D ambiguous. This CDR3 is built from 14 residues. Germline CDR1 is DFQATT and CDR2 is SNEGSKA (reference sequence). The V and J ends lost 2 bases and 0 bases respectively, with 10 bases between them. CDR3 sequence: CSARNSIMNTEAFF. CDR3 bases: TGCAGTGCTAGAAACTCTATAATGAACACTGAAGCTTTCTTT.

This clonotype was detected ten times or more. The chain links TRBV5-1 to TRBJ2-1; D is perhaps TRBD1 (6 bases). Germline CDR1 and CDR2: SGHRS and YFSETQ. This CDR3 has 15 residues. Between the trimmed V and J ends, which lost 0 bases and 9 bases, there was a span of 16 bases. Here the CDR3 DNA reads TGCGCCAGCAGCTTGGCGGAGGCAGGGGTGGGTGAGCAGTTCTTC. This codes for CASSLAEAGVGEQFF.

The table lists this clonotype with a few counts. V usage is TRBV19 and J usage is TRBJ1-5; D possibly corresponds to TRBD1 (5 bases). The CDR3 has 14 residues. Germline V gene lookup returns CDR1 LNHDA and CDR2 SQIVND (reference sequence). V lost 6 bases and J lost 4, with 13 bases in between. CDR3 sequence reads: CASRLSGYNQPQHF. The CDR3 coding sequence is TGTGCCAGTAGGCTCTCAGGGTATAATCAGCCCCAGCATTTT. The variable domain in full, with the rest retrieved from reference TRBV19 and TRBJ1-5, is DGGITQSPKYLFRKEGQNVTLSCEQNLNHDAMYWYRQDPGQGLRLIYYSQIVNDFQKGDIAEGYSVSREKKESFPLTVTSAQKNPTAFYLCASRLSGYNQPQHFGDGTRLSIL.

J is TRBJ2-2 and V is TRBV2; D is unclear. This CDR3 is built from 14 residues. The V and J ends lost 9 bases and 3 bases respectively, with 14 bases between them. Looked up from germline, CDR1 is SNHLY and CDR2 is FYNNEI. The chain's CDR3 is CARTDTRDTGELFF. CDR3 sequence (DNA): TGTGCCAGGACCGACACCCGGGACACCGGGGAGCTGTTTTTT.

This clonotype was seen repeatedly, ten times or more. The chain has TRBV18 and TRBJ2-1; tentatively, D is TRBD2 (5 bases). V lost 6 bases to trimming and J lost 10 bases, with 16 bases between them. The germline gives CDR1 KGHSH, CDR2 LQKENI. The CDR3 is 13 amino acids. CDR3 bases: TGTGCCAGCTCTCCCGAGATAACGGGAGAGCAGTTCTTC. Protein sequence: CASSPEITGEQFF.

The CDR3 nucleotides are TGTGCCAGCAACTACAGGGGACTACAGTTCTTC. It specifies CASNYRGLQFF. The chain employs TRBV7-9 and TRBJ2-1; D could derive from TRBD1 or TRBD2 (7 bases each). This CDR3 is 11 amino acids long. Germline CDR1 is SEHNR and CDR2 is FQNEAQ (reference sequence). V lost 7 bases to trimming and J lost 13 bases, with 14 bases between them.

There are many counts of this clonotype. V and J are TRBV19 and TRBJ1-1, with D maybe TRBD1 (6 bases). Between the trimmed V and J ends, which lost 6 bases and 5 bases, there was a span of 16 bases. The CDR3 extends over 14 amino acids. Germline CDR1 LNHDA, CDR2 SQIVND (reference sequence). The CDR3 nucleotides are TGTGCCAGTAGCCCGACAGGCCGGCGAACTGAAGCTTTCTTT. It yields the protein CASSPTGRRTEAFF.

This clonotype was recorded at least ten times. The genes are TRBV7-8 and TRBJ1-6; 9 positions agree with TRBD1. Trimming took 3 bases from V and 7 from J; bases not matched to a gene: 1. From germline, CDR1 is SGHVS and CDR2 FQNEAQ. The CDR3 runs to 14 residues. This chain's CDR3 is CASSFGQGNSPLHF. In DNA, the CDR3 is TGTGCCAGCAGCTTCGGACAGGGGAATTCACCCCTCCACTTT.

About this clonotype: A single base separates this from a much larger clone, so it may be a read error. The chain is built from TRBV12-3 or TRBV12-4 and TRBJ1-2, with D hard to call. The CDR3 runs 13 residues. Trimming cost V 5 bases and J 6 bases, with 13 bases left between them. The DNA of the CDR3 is TGTGCCAGCAGTAGAGATAGGGCCGATGGCTACACCTTC. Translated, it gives CASSRDRADGYTF.

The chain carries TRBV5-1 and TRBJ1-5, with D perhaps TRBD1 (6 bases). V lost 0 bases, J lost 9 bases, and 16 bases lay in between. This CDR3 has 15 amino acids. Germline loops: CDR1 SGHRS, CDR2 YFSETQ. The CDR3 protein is CASSLEGEGGSPQHF. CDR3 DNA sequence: TGCGCCAGCAGCTTGGAGGGGGAAGGAGGATCGCCCCAGCATTTT. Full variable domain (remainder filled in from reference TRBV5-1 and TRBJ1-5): KAGVTQTPRYLIKTRGQQVTLSCSPISGHRSVSWYQQTPGQGLQFLFEYFSETQRNKGNFPGRFSGRQFSNSRSEMNVSTLELGDSALYLCASSLEGEGGSPQHFGDGTRLSIL.

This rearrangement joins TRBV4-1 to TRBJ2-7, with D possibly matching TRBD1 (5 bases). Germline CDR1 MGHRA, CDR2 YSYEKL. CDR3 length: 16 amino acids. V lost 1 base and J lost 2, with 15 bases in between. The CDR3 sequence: CASSQVSGQGAYEQYF. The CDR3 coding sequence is TGCGCCAGCAGCCAAGTTTCGGGCCAAGGGGCCTACGAGCAGTACTTC.

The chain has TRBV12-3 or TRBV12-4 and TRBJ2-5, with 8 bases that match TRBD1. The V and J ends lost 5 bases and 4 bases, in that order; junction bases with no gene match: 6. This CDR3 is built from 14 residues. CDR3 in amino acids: CASSMTGVGETQYF. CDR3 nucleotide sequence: TGTGCCAGCAGTATGACAGGGGTGGGAGAGACCCAGTACTTC.

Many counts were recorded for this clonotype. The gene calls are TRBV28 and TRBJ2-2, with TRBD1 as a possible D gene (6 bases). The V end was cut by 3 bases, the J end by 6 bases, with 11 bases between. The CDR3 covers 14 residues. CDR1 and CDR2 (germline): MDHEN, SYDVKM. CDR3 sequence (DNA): TGTGCCAGCAGTTTTCAGGGGCGAGCCGGGGAGCTGTTTTTT. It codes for CASSFQGRAGELFF. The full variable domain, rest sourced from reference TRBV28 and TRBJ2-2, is DVKVTQSSRYLVKRTGEKVFLECVQDMDHENMFWYRQDPGLGLRLIYFSYDVKMKEKGDIPEGYSVSREKKERFSLILESASTNQTSMYLCASSFQGRAGELFFGEGSRLTVL.

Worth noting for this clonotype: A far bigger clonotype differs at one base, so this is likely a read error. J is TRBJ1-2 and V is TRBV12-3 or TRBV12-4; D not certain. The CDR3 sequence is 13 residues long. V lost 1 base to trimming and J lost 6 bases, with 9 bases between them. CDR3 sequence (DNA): TGTGCCAGCAGTTTAGGGGGAAACCATGGCTACACCTTC. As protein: CASSLGGNHGYTF.

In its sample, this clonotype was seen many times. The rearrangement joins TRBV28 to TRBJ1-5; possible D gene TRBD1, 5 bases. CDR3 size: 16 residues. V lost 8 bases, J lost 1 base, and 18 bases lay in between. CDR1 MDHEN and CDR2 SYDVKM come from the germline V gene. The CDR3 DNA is TGTGCCAGCCTGGAGATGGGGGATCGGAGCAATCAGCCCCAGCATTTT. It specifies CASLEMGDRSNQPQHF.

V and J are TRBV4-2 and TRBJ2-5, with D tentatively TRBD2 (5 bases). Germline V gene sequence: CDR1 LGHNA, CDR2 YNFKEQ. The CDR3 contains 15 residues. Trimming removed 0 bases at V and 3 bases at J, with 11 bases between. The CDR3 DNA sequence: TGTGCCAGCAGCCAAGAGTTGAGGGCCGAAGAGACCCAGTACTTC. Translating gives CASSQELRAEETQYF.

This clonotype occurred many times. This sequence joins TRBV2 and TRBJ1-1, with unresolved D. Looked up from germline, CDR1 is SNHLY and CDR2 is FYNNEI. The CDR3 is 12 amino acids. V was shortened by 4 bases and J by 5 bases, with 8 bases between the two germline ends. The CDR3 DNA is TGTGCCAGCAGTGGTGATGCGACTGAAGCTTTCTTT. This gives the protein CASSGDATEAFF.

CDR3 nucleotides: TGCGCCAGCAGCCAAGATCTTTCAGGGACAGGGGCTCCAGGCTATGGCTACACCTTC. It specifies CASSQDLSGTGAPGYGYTF. The chain combines TRBV4-1 with TRBJ1-2; 10 bases line up with TRBD1. V shed 0 bases and J 4 bases; nucleotides not matched to a gene: 14. The CDR3 is 19 residues long. Per germline, CDR1 MGHRA and CDR2 YSYEKL.

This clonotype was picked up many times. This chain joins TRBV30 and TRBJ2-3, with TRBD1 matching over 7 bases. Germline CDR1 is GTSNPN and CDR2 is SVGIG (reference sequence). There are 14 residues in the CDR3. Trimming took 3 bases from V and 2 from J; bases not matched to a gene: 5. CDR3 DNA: TGTGCCTGGAGCCCGGGACAGCTCACAGATACGCAGTATTTT. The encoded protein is CAWSPGQLTDTQYF. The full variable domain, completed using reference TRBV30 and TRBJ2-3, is SQTIHQWPATLVQPVGSPLSLECTVEGTSNPNLYWYRQAAGRGLQLLFYSVGIGQISSEVPQNLSASRPQDRQFILSSKKLLLSDSGFYLCAWSPGQLTDTQYFGPGTRLTVL.

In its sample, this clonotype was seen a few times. This CDR3 is CASNGNTDTQYF. CDR3 nucleotides: TGTGCCAGCAATGGGAATACAGATACGCAGTATTTT. The V and J genes are TRBV2 and TRBJ2-3, with D uncertain. The germline gives CDR1 SNHLY, CDR2 FYNNEI. CDR3 length: 12 residues. Trimming removed 7 bases at V and 3 bases at J, with 8 bases between.